A single sample is the source of the 21 T cell receptor beta chains below, sequenced in a study of T cell repertoires in cytomegalovirus infection. TCRdb itself ran the reads through MiXCR, one entry per CDR3 protein. The table includes around 450,000 distinct CDR3 sequences, approximately 10% detected once. The sample comprised PBMCs. The receptor source for this set is a human donor in good health (CMV status not recorded). Some clones in this sample may be carry-over from other donors' samples.

The table lists this clonotype with many counts. The chain joins TRBV6-6 to TRBJ1-2; no definite D call. The CDR3 is 13 amino acids. The V and J ends lost 0 bases and 2 bases respectively, with 4 bases between them. Per the germline V gene, CDR1 is MNHNY and CDR2 is SVGAGI (reference sequence). The CDR3 coding sequence is TGTGCCAGCAGTTACTCAGGGAACTATGGCTACACCTTC. Protein: CASSYSGNYGYTF.

The sample holds many counts of this clonotype. J is TRBJ1-5 and V is TRBV27; D ambiguous. The CDR3 totals 15 residues. Germline CDR1 is MNHEY and CDR2 is SMNVEV (reference sequence). V lost 2 bases to trimming and J lost 3 bases, with 11 bases between them. The chain's CDR3 is CASSLLSGDNQPQHF. CDR3 DNA: TGTGCCAGCAGTTTACTGTCAGGAGACAATCAGCCCCAGCATTTT.

The J gene is TRBJ2-2, the V gene TRBV20-1, with TRBD2 identical over 8 bases. In germline, CDR1 is DFQATT, CDR2 SNEGSKA (reference sequence). This CDR3 region has 13 residues. The CDR3 spells CGSGERDTGELFF. CDR3 DNA sequence: TGCGGTAGCGGGGAGAGGGACACCGGGGAGCTGTTTTTT.

Many counts were recorded for this clonotype. The chain recombines TRBV10-3 with TRBJ2-1; TRBD2 aligns across 13 bases. The CDR3 runs 17 residues. Germline lookup yields CDR1 ENHRY and CDR2 SYGVKD. V trimming: 4 bases; J trimming: 4 bases; junction bases outside the gene matches: 7. CDR3 DNA sequence: TGTGCCATCAGTGTGGAGACTAGCGGGGGGCTATACAATGAGCAGTTCTTC. As protein: CAISVETSGGLYNEQFF.

The chain recombines TRBV18 with TRBJ2-1; TRBD1 aligns across 10 bases. Germline V gene lookup returns CDR1 KGHSH and CDR2 LQKENI. The CDR3 has 15 residues. Losses at the gene ends were 3 bases for V and 6 bases for J; bases not matched to a gene: 5. CDR3: CASSPRDRGVNEQFF. The CDR3 nucleotides read TGTGCCAGCTCACCTCGGGACAGGGGTGTCAATGAGCAGTTCTTC.

To note about this clonotype: This clone may be a read error of a much larger clone one base away. This sequence joins TRBV5-5 and TRBJ1-2, with TRBD1 matching 7 bases. The CDR3 extends over 13 amino acids. V lost 4 bases, J lost 3 bases, and 3 bases stayed unmatched. Germline V gives CDR1 SGHKS, CDR2 YYEKEE (reference sequence). CDR3 nucleotides: TGTGCCAGCAGCCATCAGGGGGACTATGGCTACACCTTC. Protein: CASSHQGDYGYTF.

The chain combines TRBV7-8 with TRBJ1-1, with TRBD1 matching over 7 bases. The V segment lost 5 bases and the J segment 5 bases; nucleotides outside the gene matches: 17. CDR3 length equals 17 residues. CDR1 SGHVS and CDR2 FQNEAQ come from the germline V gene. CDR3 loop: CASSPFSGTRGGTEAFF. The CDR3 nucleotides are TGTGCCAGCAGCCCCTTTTCCGGGACCAGGGGGGGTACTGAAGCTTTCTTT.

The J gene is TRBJ2-7, the V gene TRBV20-1, with D hard to call. Germline assignment: CDR1 DFQATT and CDR2 SNEGSKA (reference sequence). The CDR3 has 14 residues. V gave up 5 bases and J gave up 0 bases, with 14 bases separating them. In nucleotides, the CDR3 is TGCAGTGCTCCCGACACTGCCTACTCCTACGAGCAGTACTTC. This gives the protein CSAPDTAYSYEQYF.

This clonotype was recorded a few times. The chain uses TRBV24-1 and TRBJ2-1; 9 bases are a match to TRBD1. The CDR3 covers 16 residues. The J segment lost 4 bases and the V segment lost 4 bases, leaving 7 bases of the junction unmatched. Germline CDR1 is KGHDR and CDR2 is SFDVKD. The CDR3 is CATSDPGTGQYNEQFF. DNA for the CDR3: TGTGCCACCAGTGACCCCGGGACAGGGCAGTACAATGAGCAGTTCTTC.

This clonotype appeared many times. The chain couples TRBV2 to TRBJ1-1; D might be TRBD1 (6 bases). CDR1 is SNHLY, CDR2 FYNNEI, per germline. The CDR3 runs 15 residues. V lost 4 bases to trimming and J lost 5 bases, with 17 bases between them. This CDR3 is CASSAQTAGVTEAFF. The CDR3 DNA reads as TGTGCCAGCAGTGCTCAGACCGCAGGGGTAACTGAAGCTTTCTTT.

The chain uses TRBV14 and TRBJ2-1; D perhaps matches TRBD2 (6 bases). The V and J ends lost 5 bases and 2 bases respectively, with 16 bases between them. The germline gives CDR1 SGHDN, CDR2 FVKESK. CDR3 length: 16 residues. The CDR3 is CASSTYSGITYNEQFF. The CDR3 DNA is TGTGCCAGCAGCACCTATAGCGGAATTACCTACAATGAGCAGTTCTTC.

This clonotype was recorded many times. V and J are TRBV5-4 and TRBJ2-5, with 9 bases matching TRBD2. The CDR3 totals 14 residues. Germline values: CDR1 SGHNT, CDR2 YYREEE (reference sequence). The trim removed 2 bases at V and 1 base at J, leaving 0 bases unmatched. The CDR3 sequence is CASSFSGGQETQYF. CDR3 bases: TGTGCCAGCAGCTTTAGCGGGGGCCAAGAGACCCAGTACTTC. Full variable domain (rest looked up from reference TRBV5-4 and TRBJ2-5): ETGVTQSPTHLIKTRGQQVTLRCSSQSGHNTVSWYQQALGQGPQFIFQYYREEENGRGNFPPRFSGLQFPNYSSELNVNALELDDSALYLCASSFSGGQETQYFGPGTRLLVL.

J is TRBJ2-3 and V is TRBV19, with D perhaps matching TRBD2 (5 bases). The CDR3 covers 14 residues. Germline-derived CDR1 and CDR2 are LNHDA and SQIVND (reference sequence). Trimming took off 5 bases at V and 5 bases at J, with 14 bases between the two ends. The CDR3 DNA follows: TGTGCCAGTAGTCCCCGACGGAGGTTAGATACGCAGTATTTT. It yields the protein CASSPRRRLDTQYF.

CDR3 sequence reads: CASSQEGVADYGYTF. The CDR3, as DNA: TGTGCCAGCAGCCAAGAAGGGGTAGCTGACTATGGCTACACCTTC. The chain employs TRBV4-2 and TRBJ1-2; a weak D match, TRBD1 (5 bases). Germline CDR1 reads LGHNA; CDR2 reads YNFKEQ. This CDR3 is built from 15 residues. V gave up 0 bases and J gave up 3 bases, with 11 bases separating them.

The table lists this clonotype with many counts. The chain couples TRBV6-6 to TRBJ1-2, with 10 bases lining up with TRBD1. V shed 5 bases, J shed 7 bases, and the junction held 4 bases outside the gene matches. CDR1 MNHNY and CDR2 SVGAGI come from the germline V gene (reference sequence). This CDR3 is 13 amino acids long. The CDR3 sequence: CASSQGQGTGYTF. For the CDR3, the DNA is TGTGCCAGCAGTCAGGGACAGGGGACTGGCTACACCTTC.

The table lists this clonotype with a few counts. The rearrangement uses TRBV7-9 and TRBJ2-5, with D possibly matching TRBD2 (6 bases). This CDR3 comprises 16 residues. V lost 5 bases to trimming and J lost 1 base, with 17 bases between them. The germline gives CDR1 SEHNR, CDR2 FQNEAQ (reference sequence). The CDR3 sequence: CASSPSLAVPQETQYF. Here the CDR3 DNA reads TGTGCCAGCAGCCCCTCCTTAGCGGTCCCCCAAGAGACCCAGTACTTC. Variable domain in full (rest from reference TRBV7-9 and TRBJ2-5): DTGVSQNPRHKITKRGQNVTFRCDPISEHNRLYWYRQTLGQGPEFLTYFQNEAQLEKSRLLSDRFSAERPKGSFSTLEIQRTEQGDSAMYLCASSPSLAVPQETQYFGPGTRLLVL.

This clonotype has ten or more counts. V and J are TRBV10-3 and TRBJ2-2, with D perhaps TRBD2 (5 bases). The V gene's germline CDR1 is ENHRY and CDR2 SYGVKD. V dropped 6 bases and J dropped 5 bases, with 16 bases sitting between them. CDR3 size: 15 residues. CDR3 bases: TGTGCCATCAGCCACCCAGAGGGTGGTACCGGGGAGCTGTTTTTT. Encoded protein: CAISHPEGGTGELFF.

This clonotype was recorded at least ten times. The J gene is TRBJ1-1, the V gene TRBV6-1; possibly TRBD1 for D (6 bases). Germline CDR1 MNHNS, CDR2 SASEGT. The CDR3 runs to 18 residues. The V gene lost 10 bases and the J gene lost 1 base, with 28 bases spanning the gap. The CDR3 coding sequence is TGTGCCACCCCAGGGGACGGGGGGGGACTAAGACGGAACACTGAAGCTTTCTTT. Amino acids: CATPGDGGGLRRNTEAFF.

This clonotype occurred many times. V is TRBV4-2 and J is TRBJ1-1; D gene uncertain. The CDR3 is 15 amino acids. The germline gives CDR1 LGHNA, CDR2 YNFKEQ. Trimming left V 1 base short and J 0 bases short, with 9 bases between. The chain's CDR3 is CASSQVADLNTEAFF. The CDR3 nucleotides are TGTGCCAGCAGCCAAGTCGCAGATTTGAACACTGAAGCTTTCTTT.

This clonotype showed up just a few times. This chain links TRBV19 with TRBJ1-1; tentatively, D is TRBD1 (6 bases). CDR1 and CDR2 from the germline V gene are LNHDA and SQIVND (reference sequence). This CDR3 region has 13 residues. Trimming left V 10 bases short and J 2 bases short, with 14 bases between. The CDR3 sequence is CATHGGGNTEAFF. The CDR3, as DNA: TGTGCCACCCACGGGGGGGGCAACACTGAAGCTTTCTTT.

This clonotype occurred many times. The J gene is TRBJ2-1, the V gene TRBV7-2; 8 positions agree with TRBD2. Germline values: CDR1 SGHTA, CDR2 FQGNSA. This CDR3 is 15 amino acids long. The trim removed 3 bases at V and 8 bases at J, leaving 9 bases unmatched. The CDR3, as DNA: TGTGCCAGCAGCTTGCGGGGGGTGGAGTTCGATGAGCAGTTCTTC. It encodes CASSLRGVEFDEQFF.